The source of this T cell receptor (beta chain) is a study of blood T cells in healthy people across ages. Notes on the study in general: Long-lived donors carried more naive CD4+ cells and greater diversity than aged donors.

Germline V lookup: CDR1 SQVTM, CDR2 ANQGSEA. This CDR3 has 14 residues. Primers used in a second PCR of about 7 to 12 cycles were a sample-barcoded 5' primer and a J-beta primer mix. TCRdb reanalysed the 5' RACE reads using MiXCR and keeps one entry per CDR3 protein. The data show about 780,000 distinct CDR3 sequences, about 45% seen once. In regard to this clonotype: The antigen is undetermined. A read error may produce the germline difference seen at one junction end.

The V call is TRBV29-1, the J call TRBJ2-2; TRBD2 aligns across 8 bases. The receptor comes from an elderly man in good health. The specimen was blood. CDR3 region: CRVGEAGVTGELFF. CDR3 nucleotides: TGCAGAGTTGGGGAAGCGGGAGTCACCGGGGAGCTGTTTTTT.